These 5 T cell receptor beta chains were all obtained from the same sample, sequenced in a study of T cell repertoires in cytomegalovirus infection. Each CDR3 protein is one row after TCRdb ran MiXCR on the reads. The sample lists hundreds of thousands of distinct CDR3 sequences; about 33% were seen once. The sample was PBMCs. These receptors all stem from a human donor in good health (CMV status not recorded). Some clones in this sample may be carry-over from other donors' samples.

The CDR3 spells CASSLDGANVLTF. For the CDR3, the DNA is TGTGCCAGCAGTTTGGACGGGGCCAACGTCCTGACTTTC. The J gene is TRBJ2-6, the V gene TRBV27, with D hard to call. The germline V and J ends were trimmed by 3 bases and 4 bases, with 4 bases remaining between them. Germline V gene data show CDR1 as MNHEY and CDR2 as SMNVEV (reference sequence). There are 13 residues in the CDR3.

This clonotype was picked up many times. The chain employs TRBV12-3 or TRBV12-4 and TRBJ1-6; D ambiguous. Trimming took 3 bases from V and 19 from J, leaving 16 bases between them. The CDR3 sequence is 12 residues long. This CDR3 is CASSFQRAGYHF. CDR3 DNA sequence: TGTGCCAGCAGTTTTCAGCGAGCGGGGTATCACTTT.

CDR3 residues: CASSGDRFLTGELFF. The CDR3 DNA reads as TGTGCCAGCAGTGGGGACAGATTCCTTACCGGGGAGCTGTTTTTT. The chain combines TRBV6-1 with TRBJ2-2; 7 nucleotides match TRBD1. The junction had 7 bases not matched to a gene; V was cut back by 4 bases and J by 5 bases. CDR3 length: 15 amino acids. Per germline, CDR1 MNHNS and CDR2 SASEGT.

This clonotype was counted at least ten times. The J gene is TRBJ1-3, the V gene TRBV6-2 or TRBV6-3, with D possibly matching TRBD1 (5 bases). This CDR3 comprises 14 residues. With 10 bases removed from V and 1 base from J, the gap between germline ends came to 14 bases. CDR1 and CDR2 (germline): MNHEY, SVGEGT. The CDR3 bases are TGTGCCACCCATCAGGACAATTCTGGAAACACCATATATTTT. Its protein is CATHQDNSGNTIYF.

There are a few counts of this clonotype. This chain joins TRBV25-1 and TRBJ2-3; tentative D call: TRBD2 (5 bases). The CDR3 runs to 12 residues. The ends were cut back, 8 bases at V and 8 bases at J, with 14 bases in the middle. CDR1 is MGHDK, CDR2 SYGVNS, per germline. CDR3 coding DNA: TGTGCCAGCGGCCAACTAGTTGGTACGCAGTATTTT. This codes for CASGQLVGTQYF.